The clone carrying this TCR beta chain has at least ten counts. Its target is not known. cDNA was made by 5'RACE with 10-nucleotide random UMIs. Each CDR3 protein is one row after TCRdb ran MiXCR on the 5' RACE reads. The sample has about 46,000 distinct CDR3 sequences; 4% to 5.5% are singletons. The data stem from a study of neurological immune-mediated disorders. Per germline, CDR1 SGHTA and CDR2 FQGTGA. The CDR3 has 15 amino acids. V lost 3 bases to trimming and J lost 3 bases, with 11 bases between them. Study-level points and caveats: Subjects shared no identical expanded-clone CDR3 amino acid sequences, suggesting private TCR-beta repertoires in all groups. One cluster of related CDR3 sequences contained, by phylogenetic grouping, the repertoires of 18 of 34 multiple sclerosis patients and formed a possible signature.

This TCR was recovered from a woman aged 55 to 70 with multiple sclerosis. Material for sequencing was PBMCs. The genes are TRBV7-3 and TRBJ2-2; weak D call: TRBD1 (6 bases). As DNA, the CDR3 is TGTGCCAGCAGCTTCACAGGGCGTGACACCGGGGAGCTGTTTTTT. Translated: CASSFTGRDTGELFF. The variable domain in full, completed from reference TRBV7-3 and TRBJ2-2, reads GAGVSQTPSNKVTEKGKYVELRCDPISGHTALYWYRQSLGQGPEFLIYFQGTGAADDSGLPNDRFFAVRPEGSVSTLKIQRTERGDSAVYLCASSFTGRDTGELFFGEGSRLTVL.